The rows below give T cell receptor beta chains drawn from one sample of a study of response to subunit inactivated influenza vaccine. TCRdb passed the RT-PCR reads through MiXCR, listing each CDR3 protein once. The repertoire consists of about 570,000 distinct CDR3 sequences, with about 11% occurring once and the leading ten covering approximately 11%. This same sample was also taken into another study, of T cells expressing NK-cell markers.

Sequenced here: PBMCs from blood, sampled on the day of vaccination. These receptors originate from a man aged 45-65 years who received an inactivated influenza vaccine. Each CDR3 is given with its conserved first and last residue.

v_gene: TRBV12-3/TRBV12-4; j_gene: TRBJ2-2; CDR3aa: CASSPITSGNRIGELFF
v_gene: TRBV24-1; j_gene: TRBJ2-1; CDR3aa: CATSGLGQGVNEQFF
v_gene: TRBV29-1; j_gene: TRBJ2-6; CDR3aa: CSVLEGNSPSGANVLTF
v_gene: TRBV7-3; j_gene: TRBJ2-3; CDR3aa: CASSLLPPSGPTDTQYF
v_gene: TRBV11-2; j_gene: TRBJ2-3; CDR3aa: CASSLGAARSDTQYF
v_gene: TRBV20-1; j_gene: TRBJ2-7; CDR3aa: CSALSTGGLNEQYF
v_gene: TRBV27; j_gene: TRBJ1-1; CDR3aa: CASSPWTGQTEAFF
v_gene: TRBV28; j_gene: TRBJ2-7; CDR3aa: CASSLQASEQYF
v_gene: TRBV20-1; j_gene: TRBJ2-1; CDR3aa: CSARDYRRPGSYNEQFF
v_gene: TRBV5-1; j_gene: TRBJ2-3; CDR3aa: CASSFTSGREARDTQYF
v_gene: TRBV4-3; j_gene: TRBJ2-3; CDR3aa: CASSQDRGGGDTQYF
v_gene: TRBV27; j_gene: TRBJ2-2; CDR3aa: CASSRRDSNTGELFF
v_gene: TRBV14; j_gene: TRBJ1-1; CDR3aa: CASSHLLTGGTEAFF
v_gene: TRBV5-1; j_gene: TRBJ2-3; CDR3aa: CASSAGNAWTDTQYF
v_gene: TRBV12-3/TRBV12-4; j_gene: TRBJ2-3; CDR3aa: CASSGWSADTQYF
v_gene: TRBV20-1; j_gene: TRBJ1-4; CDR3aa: CSARNGGSTNEKLFF
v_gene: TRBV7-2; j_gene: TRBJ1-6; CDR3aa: CASSLGGSGSPLHF
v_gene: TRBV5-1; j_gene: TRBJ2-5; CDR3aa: CASSLGGLEVETQYF
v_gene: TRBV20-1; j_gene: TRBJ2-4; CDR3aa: CSARLAGKNIQYF
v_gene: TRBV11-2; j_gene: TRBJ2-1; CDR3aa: CASSFPKGGQVMSYNEQFF
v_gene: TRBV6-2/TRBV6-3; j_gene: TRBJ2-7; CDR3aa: CASSPGQTSYEQYF
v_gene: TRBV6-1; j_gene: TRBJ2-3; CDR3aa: CASRTSGRAPDTQYF
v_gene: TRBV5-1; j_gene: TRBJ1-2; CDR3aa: CASSPGQETYGYTF